Below are 10 T cell receptor beta chains sequenced from a single sample in a study of CD8 T cells in ankylosing spondylitis. No antigens are known for them. TCRdb analysed the 5' RACE reads with MiXCR anew, one entry per CDR3 protein. The data show around 390,000 distinct CDR3 sequences, more than 20% seen once. Findings of the study overall: Characteristic of ankylosing spondylitis blood, it appeared, was a TCR beta motif comprising roughly 8 highly homologous variants.

Material: blood, either unsorted or a sorted T cell fraction (not recorded which). The receptor set was obtained from a male donor with ankylosing spondylitis.

This clonotype was observed a handful of times. The chain recombines TRBV10-2 with TRBJ1-5; D is ambiguous. CDR1 WSHSY and CDR2 SAAADI come from the germline V gene. This CDR3 contains 13 residues. Trimming removed 5 bases at V and 1 base at J, with 6 bases between. In DNA, the CDR3 is TGCGCCAGCAGTATGGGAAGCAATCAGCCCCAGCATTTT. Amino acids: CASSMGSNQPQHF.

V is TRBV5-1 and J is TRBJ2-5; 7 bases agree with TRBD2. The CDR3 has 17 residues. V lost 1 base and J lost 2; bases outside the gene matches: 11. From germline, CDR1 is SGHRS and CDR2 YFSETQ. The CDR3 DNA sequence: TGCGCCAGCAGCTTGATGGCACAAGCGGGAAATCAAGAGACCCAGTACTTC. This sequence encodes CASSLMAQAGNQETQYF.

This clonotype occurred a few times. The rearrangement uses TRBV11-2 and TRBJ2-2, with D hard to call. V lost 7 bases, J lost 3 bases, and 9 bases lay in between. CDR3 length: 13 residues. CDR1 is SGHAT and CDR2 is FQNNGV in the germline V gene. The CDR3 coding sequence is TGTGCCAGCACCACGCTAGACACCGGGGAGCTGTTTTTT. Its protein is CASTTLDTGELFF.

The rearrangement joins TRBV3-1 to TRBJ1-2; D might be TRBD1 (6 bases). The CDR3 length is 12 residues. Trimming stripped 4 bases from V and 8 bases from J, with 11 bases between. Germline V CDR1 and CDR2: LGHDT, YNNKEL (reference sequence). The CDR3 DNA follows: TGTGCCAGCAGCCTTACAGGGTCCGGCTACACCTTC. The encoded protein is CASSLTGSGYTF.

V is TRBV6-1 and J is TRBJ1-5; tentatively, D is TRBD1 (6 bases). V dropped 7 bases and J dropped 9 bases, with 19 bases sitting between them. In germline, CDR1 is MNHNS, CDR2 SASEGT. CDR3 length: 14 amino acids. The CDR3 nucleotides are TGTGCCAGCACCAAGGGGGGGGTGGGTTGGCCCCAGCATTTT. It specifies CASTKGGVGWPQHF.

The J gene is TRBJ2-7, the V gene TRBV6-2 or TRBV6-3; 10 bases map to TRBD2. The CDR3 consists of 16 residues. Trimming took 0 bases from V and 4 from J; bases not matched to a gene: 6. CDR1 and CDR2 from the germline V gene are MNHEY and SVGEGT. This CDR3 is CASSYSKGTSAYEQYF. CDR3 coding DNA: TGTGCCAGCAGTTACTCGAAAGGGACTAGCGCTTACGAGCAGTACTTC.

V gene TRBV5-4 combines with J gene TRBJ2-7; 13 nucleotides align to TRBD2. This CDR3 has 16 amino acids. J lost 7 bases, V lost 4 bases, and 11 bases had no gene match. From germline, CDR1 is SGHNT and CDR2 YYREEE (reference sequence). The CDR3, as DNA: TGTGCCAGCAGCCCACCCGGGACTAGCGGGATCAGTGAGCAGTACTTC. Translation: CASSPPGTSGISEQYF.

This clonotype was counted only a few times. V and J are TRBV12-3 or TRBV12-4 and TRBJ2-1; D is undetermined. The CDR3 is 13 residues long. The V and J ends lost 3 bases and 7 bases respectively, with 10 bases between them. This CDR3 reads CASSFERWNEQFF. DNA for the CDR3: TGTGCCAGCAGTTTTGAGCGTTGGAATGAGCAGTTCTTC.

V usage is TRBV5-1 and J usage is TRBJ1-1, with 7 positions matching TRBD1. The V and J ends lost 4 bases and 2 bases, in that order; junction bases with no gene match: 11. Germline V CDR1 and CDR2: SGHRS, YFSETQ. The CDR3 runs 16 residues. DNA for the CDR3: TGCGCCAGCAGCAGGGAATCGACAGGGAAAAACACTGAAGCTTTCTTT. Its translation: CASSRESTGKNTEAFF.

This chain joins TRBV29-1 and TRBJ1-1; no definite D call. The CDR3 consists of 13 residues. Germline CDR1 and CDR2: SQVTM and ANQGSEA. V was shortened by 3 bases and J by 0 bases, with 8 bases between the two germline ends. CDR3 sequence reads: CSVDLAMNTEAFF. The CDR3 nucleotides read TGCAGCGTTGATCTAGCCATGAACACTGAAGCTTTCTTT. Full variable domain (outside the CDR3, taken from reference TRBV29-1 and TRBJ1-1): SAVISQKPSRDICQRGTSLTIQCQVDSQVTMMFWYRQQPGQSLTLIATANQGSEATYESGFVIDKFPISRPNLTFSTLTVSNMSPEDSSIYLCSVDLAMNTEAFFGQGTRLTVV.